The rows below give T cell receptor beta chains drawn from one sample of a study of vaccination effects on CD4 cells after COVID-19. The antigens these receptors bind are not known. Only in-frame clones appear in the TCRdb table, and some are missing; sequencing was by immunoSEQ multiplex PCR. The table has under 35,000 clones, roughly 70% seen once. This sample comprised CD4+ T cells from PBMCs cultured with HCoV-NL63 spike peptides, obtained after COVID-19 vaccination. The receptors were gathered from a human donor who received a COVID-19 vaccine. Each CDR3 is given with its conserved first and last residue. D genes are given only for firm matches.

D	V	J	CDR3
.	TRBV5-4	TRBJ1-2	CASSEDSNYGYTF
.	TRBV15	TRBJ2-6	CATSRDTDSGANVLTF
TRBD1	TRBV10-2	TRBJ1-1	CASSVGQGARLNTEAFF
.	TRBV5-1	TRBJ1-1	CASSLGGDTEAFF
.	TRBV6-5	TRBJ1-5	CASLLGTHSNQPQHF
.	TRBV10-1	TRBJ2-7	CASSEGSYEQYF
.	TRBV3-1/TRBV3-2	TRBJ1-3	CASSQDSGGNTIYF
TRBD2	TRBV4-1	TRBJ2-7	CASSSWTSGSTVEQYF
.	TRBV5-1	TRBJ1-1	CASSLDGYTEAFF
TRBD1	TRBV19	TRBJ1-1	CASTGTGWGTEAFF
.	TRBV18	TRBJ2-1	CASSPSNNEQFF
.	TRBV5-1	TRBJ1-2	CASRLQGTLNYGYTF
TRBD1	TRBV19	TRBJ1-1	CASQGARSTEAFF
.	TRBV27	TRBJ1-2	CASSLYNSYGYTF
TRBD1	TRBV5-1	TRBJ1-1	CASGLDRGTEAFF
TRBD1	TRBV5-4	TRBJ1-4	CASSRRQGVNEKLFF
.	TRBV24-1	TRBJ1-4	CATSGPQTSGGRVEKLFF
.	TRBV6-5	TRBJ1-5	CASSYSGGGQPQHF
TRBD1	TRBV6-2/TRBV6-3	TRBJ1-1	CASSYPQGARTEAFF
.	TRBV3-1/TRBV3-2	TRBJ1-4	CASSQDPRSEKLFF
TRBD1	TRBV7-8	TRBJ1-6	CASSPDRVNPGNSPLHF
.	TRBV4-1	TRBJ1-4	CASSQTSGWREKLFF
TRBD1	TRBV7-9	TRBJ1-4	CASSSQGAFEKLFF
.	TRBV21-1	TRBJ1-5	CASSKRRGTGGNQPQHF
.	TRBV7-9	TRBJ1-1	CASSQAGLGGAFF
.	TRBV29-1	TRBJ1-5	CSATTEGQPQHF